This T cell receptor beta chain was captured by sequencing in a study of blood T cell repertoires in COVID-19. The J segment lost 6 bases and the V segment lost 0 bases, leaving 19 bases of the junction unmatched. Looked up from germline, CDR1 is SGHRS and CDR2 is YFSETQ. CDR3 length equals 19 residues. Original data processing: Amplifying reference gene primers gave estimates of nucleated cell counts. The data were produced by immunoSEQ multiplex PCR, yet TCRdb's version contains in-frame clones alone and is incomplete. That table supplies the V and J calls and clone size; D and trimming were determined from the DNA. The table includes about 280,000 clones, over 75% detected once.

This clonotype originated in a human donor in a cohort sampled during active COVID-19. V and J are TRBV5-1 and TRBJ1-2, with TRBD1 identical over 8 bases. What was sequenced was peripheral blood. CDR3 in amino acids: CASSLAGQGRGEKHNGYTF. DNA of the CDR3: TGCGCCAGCAGCTTGGCCGGACAGGGAAGGGGAGAAAAACACAATGGCTACACCTTC.